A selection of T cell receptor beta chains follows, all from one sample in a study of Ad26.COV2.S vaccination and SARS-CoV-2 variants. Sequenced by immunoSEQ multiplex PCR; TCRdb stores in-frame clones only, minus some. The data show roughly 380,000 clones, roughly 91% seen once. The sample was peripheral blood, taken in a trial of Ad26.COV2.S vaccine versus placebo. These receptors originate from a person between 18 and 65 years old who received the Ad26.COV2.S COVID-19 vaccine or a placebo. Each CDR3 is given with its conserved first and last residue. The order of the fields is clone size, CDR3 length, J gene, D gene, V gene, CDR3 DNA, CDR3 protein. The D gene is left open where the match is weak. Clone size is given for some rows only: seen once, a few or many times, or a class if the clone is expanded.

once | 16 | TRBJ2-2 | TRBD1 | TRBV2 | TGTGCCAGCAGCAATCCGGGACAGTCGAACACCGGGGAGCTGTTTTTT | CASSNPGQSNTGELFF
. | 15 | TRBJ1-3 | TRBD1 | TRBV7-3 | TGTGCCAGCAGCGCAGAGACAGGGGTTGGAAACACCATATATTTT | CASSAETGVGNTIYF
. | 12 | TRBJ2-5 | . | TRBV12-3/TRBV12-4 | TGTGCCAGCAGCGAGCAAATGGGGACCCAGTACTTC | CASSEQMGTQYF
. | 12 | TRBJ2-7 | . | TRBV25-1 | TGTGCCAGCAGCTGGGACGGGGCCAACCAGTACTTC | CASSWDGANQYF
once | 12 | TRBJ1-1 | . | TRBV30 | TGTGCCTGGGATCTAATCAGGACTGAAGCTTTCTTT | CAWDLIRTEAFF
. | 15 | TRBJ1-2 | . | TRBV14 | TGTGCCAGCAGCCCGGGTACATCCGGCGGCTATGGCTACACCTTC | CASSPGTSGGYGYTF
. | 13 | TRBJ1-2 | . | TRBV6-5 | TGTGCCAGCAGTCCGGGCCCTAACTATGGCTACACCTTC | CASSPGPNYGYTF
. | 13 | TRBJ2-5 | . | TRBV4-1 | TGCGCCAGCAGCCAACGGTGGGGGGAGACCCAGTACTTC | CASSQRWGETQYF
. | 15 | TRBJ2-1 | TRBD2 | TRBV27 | TGTGCCAGCAGTCGCACAGCGGGGGTTTACAATGAGCAGTTCTTC | CASSRTAGVYNEQFF
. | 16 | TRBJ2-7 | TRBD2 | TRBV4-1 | TGCGCCAGCAGACTGTCGAAGCGGGGGGTCCCGGTCGAGCAGTACTTC | CASRLSKRGVPVEQYF
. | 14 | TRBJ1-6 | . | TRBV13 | TGTGCCAGCAGCTTAGGGAGGGGAAATTCACCCCTCCACTTT | CASSLGRGNSPLHF
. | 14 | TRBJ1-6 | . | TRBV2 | TGTGCCAGCAGTGTAGGACAGACAAATTCACCCCTCCACTTT | CASSVGQTNSPLHF
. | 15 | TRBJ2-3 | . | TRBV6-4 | TGTGCCAGCAGTCCGATGGGATGGAGCACAGATACGCAGTATTTT | CASSPMGWSTDTQYF
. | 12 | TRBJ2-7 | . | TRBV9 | TGTGCCAGCAGCGTAGGGGGCGACGAGCAGTACTTC | CASSVGGDEQYF
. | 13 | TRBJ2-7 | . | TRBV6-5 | TGTGCCAGCAGCACCGGGAGCTCCTACGAGCAGTACTTC | CASSTGSSYEQYF
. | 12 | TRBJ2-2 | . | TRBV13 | TGTGCCAGCAGCTTATTCCCCGGGGAGCTGTTTTTT | CASSLFPGELFF
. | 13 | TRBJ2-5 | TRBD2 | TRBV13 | TGTGCCAGCAGCTGGGAGGGCCAAGAGACCCAGTACTTC | CASSWEGQETQYF
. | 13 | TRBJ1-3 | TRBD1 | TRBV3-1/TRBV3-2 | TGTGCCAGCAGCCAAGACAGGGGGAACACCATATATTTT | CASSQDRGNTIYF
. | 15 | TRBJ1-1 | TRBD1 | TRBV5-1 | TGCGCCAGCAGCACTACGGGACAGGGGGCCACTGAAGCTTTCTTT | CASSTTGQGATEAFF
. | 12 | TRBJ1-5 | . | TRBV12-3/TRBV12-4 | TGTGCCAGCAGTTTGGGGGATCAGCCCCAGCATTTT | CASSLGDQPQHF
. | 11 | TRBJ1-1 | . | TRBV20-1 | TGCAGTGCTAGCGTCGGACCTGGAGCTTTCTTT | CSASVGPGAFF
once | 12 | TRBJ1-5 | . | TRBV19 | TGTGCCAGTAGTACCATCGCGGCGCCCCAGCATTTT | CASSTIAAPQHF
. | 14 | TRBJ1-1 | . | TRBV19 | TGTGCCAGTAGTATGACAGCAATGAACACTGAAGCTTTCTTT | CASSMTAMNTEAFF
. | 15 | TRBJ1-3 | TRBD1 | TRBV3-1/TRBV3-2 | TGTGCCAGCAGCTCATTGACAGGGACGGGAAACACCATATATTTT | CASSSLTGTGNTIYF
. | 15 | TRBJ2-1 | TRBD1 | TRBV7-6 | TGTGCCAGCAGCCACGGACAGGGTAAACTTGTTGAGCAGTTCTTC | CASSHGQGKLVEQFF
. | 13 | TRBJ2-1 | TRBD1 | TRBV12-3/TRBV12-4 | TGTGCCAGCAGTCCCGGACAGGGACATGAGCAGTTCTTC | CASSPGQGHEQFF
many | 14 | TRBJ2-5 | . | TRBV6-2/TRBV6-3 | TGTGCCAGCAGTTCTCAGGGCCCCCAAGAGACCCAGTACTTC | CASSSQGPQETQYF
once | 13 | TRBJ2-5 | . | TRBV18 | TGTGCCAGCTCTCCGGAGAGCGATGGGACCCAGTACTTC | CASSPESDGTQYF
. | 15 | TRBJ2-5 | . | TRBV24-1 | TGTGCCACCAGTGATCCCACGGGGGTCGGAGAGACCCAGTACTTC | CATSDPTGVGETQYF
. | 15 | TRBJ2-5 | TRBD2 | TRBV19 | TGTGCCAGTATTCCCAGCGGGGCCCCCGGGGAGACCCAGTACTTC | CASIPSGAPGETQYF
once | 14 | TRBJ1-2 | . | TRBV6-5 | TGTGCCAGCAGTTCCGGAGGGACTAACTATGGCTACACCTTC | CASSSGGTNYGYTF
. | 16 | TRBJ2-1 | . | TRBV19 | TGTGCCAGTAGTATAGGGACAGGGAGGGGGCACAATGAGCAGTTCTTC | CASSIGTGRGHNEQFF
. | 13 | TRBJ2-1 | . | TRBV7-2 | TGTGCCAGCAGCTTAGTAGTGAACAATGAGCAGTTCTTC | CASSLVVNNEQFF
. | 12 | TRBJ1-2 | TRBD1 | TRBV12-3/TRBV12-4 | TGTGCCAGCAGTTTATCGCAGGGGGTAGGCACCTTC | CASSLSQGVGTF
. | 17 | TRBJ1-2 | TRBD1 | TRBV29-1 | TGCAGCGTGAACCTGAGGGACAGGGGTCGACTTAACTATGGCTACACCTTC | CSVNLRDRGRLNYGYTF
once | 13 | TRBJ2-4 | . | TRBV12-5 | TGTGCTAGTGGCCCGCGAGGGGGGGACATTCAGTACTTC | CASGPRGGDIQYF
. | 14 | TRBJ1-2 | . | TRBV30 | TGTGCCTGGAGATTGGACGGGAGTTCAGTCGGCTACACCTTC | CAWRLDGSSVGYTF
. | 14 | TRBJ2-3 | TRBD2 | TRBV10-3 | TGTGCCATCAGTGGCGGGGGGCCGGTAGATACGCAGTATTTT | CAISGGGPVDTQYF
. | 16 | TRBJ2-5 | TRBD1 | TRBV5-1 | TGCGCCAGCAGCCCACCGGGACAGGGGGCCGGGGAGACCCAGTACTTC | CASSPPGQGAGETQYF
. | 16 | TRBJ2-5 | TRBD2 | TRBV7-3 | TGTGCCAGCAGCATGTTAGCGGGGGGGCCTCAAGAGACCCAGTACTTC | CASSMLAGGPQETQYF
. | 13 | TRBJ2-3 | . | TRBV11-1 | TGTGCCAGCAGCTTTTTAAACACAGATACGCAGTATTTT | CASSFLNTDTQYF
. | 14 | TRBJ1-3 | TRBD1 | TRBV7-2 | TGTGCCAGCAGCACCAACAGGGGGGGAAACACCATATATTTT | CASSTNRGGNTIYF
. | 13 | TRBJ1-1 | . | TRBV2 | TGTGCCAGCAGTGTAAAAGTGAACACTGAAGCTTTCTTT | CASSVKVNTEAFF
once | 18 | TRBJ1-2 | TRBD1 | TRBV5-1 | TGCGCCAGCAGCCTTCAAACCCCGACAGGGTGGGTAACTTATGGCTACACCTTC | CASSLQTPTGWVTYGYTF
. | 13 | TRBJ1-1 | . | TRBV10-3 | TGTGCCATCGGGACGACAGAGAACACTGAAGCTTTCTTT | CAIGTTENTEAFF